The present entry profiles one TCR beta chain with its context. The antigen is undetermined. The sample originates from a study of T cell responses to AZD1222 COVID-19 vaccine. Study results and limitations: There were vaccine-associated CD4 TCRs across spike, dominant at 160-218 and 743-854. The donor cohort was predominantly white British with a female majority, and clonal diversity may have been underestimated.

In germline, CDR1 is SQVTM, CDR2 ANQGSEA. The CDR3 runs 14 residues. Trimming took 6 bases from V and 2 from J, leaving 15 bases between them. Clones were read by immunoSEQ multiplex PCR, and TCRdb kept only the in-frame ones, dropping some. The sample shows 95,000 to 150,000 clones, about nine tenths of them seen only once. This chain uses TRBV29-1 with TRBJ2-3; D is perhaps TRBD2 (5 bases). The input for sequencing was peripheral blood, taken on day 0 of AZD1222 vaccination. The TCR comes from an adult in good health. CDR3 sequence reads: CSVRRGDLTDTQYF. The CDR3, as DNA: TGCAGCGTCCGTCGGGGTGACCTCACAGATACGCAGTATTTT.